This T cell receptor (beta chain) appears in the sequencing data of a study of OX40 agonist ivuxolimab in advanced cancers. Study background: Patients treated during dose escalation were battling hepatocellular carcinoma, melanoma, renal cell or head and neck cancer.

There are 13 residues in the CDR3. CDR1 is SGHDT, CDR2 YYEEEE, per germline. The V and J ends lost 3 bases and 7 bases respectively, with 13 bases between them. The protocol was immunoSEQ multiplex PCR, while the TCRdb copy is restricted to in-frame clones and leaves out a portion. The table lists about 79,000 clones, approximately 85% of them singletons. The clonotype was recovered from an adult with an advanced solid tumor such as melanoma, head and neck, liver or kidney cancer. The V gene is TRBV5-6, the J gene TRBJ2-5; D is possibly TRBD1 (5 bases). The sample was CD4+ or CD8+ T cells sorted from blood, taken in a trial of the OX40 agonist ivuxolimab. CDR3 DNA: TGTGCCAGCAGCTCCGACAGTCCGGGGACCCAGTACTTC. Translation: CASSSDSPGTQYF.